Listed below are T cell receptor beta chains from one sample, sequenced in a study of regulatory T cells in long-lasting Graves disease. From the multiplex PCR reads, TCRdb called clonotypes with MiXCR, one entry per CDR3 protein. The sample yields a few hundred thousand distinct CDR3 sequences, 10% to 15% seen once. These data also formed part of another study, on T cells in Graves' hyperthyroidism and ophthalmopathy.

Sample: peripheral blood mononuclear cells (PBMCs), taken at new diagnosis, from a patient treated with antithyroid drugs. The receptors were sampled from a woman under 30 with Graves disease. The CDR3 runs from the conserved cysteine through the conserved F or W. D genes are given only for firm matches. Part of the rows lack a size; the others show once, few, many or a class for expanded clones.

D	V	size	J	DNA	CDR3
NA	TRBV4-3	few	TRBJ2-2	TGCGCCAGCAGCCCCACCGGGGCCTCCCGCGGGGAGCTGTTTTTT	CASSPTGASRGELFF
NA	TRBV4-3	many	TRBJ2-1	TGCGCCAGCAGCCAAACTTTTGCGGGAGAGCAGTTCTTC	CASSQTFAGEQFF
NA	TRBV2	many	TRBJ2-3	TGTGCCAGCAGGTGGAGTTATAGCACAGATACGCAGTATTTT	CASRWSYSTDTQYF
NA	TRBV7-9	few	TRBJ2-1	TGTGCCAGCAGACTTAGGGCGGGGGCAGCCGTTTACAATGAGCAGTTCTTC	CASRLRAGAAVYNEQFF
NA	TRBV5-5	NA	TRBJ2-4	TGTGCCAGCAGCTTGGCCCCTCTGTCCGTAGCCAAAAACATTCAGTACTTC	CASSLAPLSVAKNIQYF
TRBD1	TRBV7-9	few	TRBJ2-5	TGTGCCAGCAGCCTCCTGGACAGGGTGAAAGAGACCCAGTACTTC	CASSLLDRVKETQYF
NA	TRBV7-2	many	TRBJ1-1	TGTGCCAGCAGCCCGAATCGGAACACTGAAGCTTTCTTT	CASSPNRNTEAFF
NA	TRBV7-8	many	TRBJ2-4	TGTGCCAGCAGCTTATCGGGGGGCGCGGAAAACATTCAGTACTTC	CASSLSGGAENIQYF
TRBD2	TRBV6-1	NA	TRBJ2-5	TGTGCCAGCAGCTTGGGACTAGCGATCCAAGAGACCCAGTACTTC	CASSLGLAIQETQYF
NA	TRBV19	many	TRBJ1-1	TGTGCCAGTAGTATAGACGGTTTGGCTACTCTTGGGGACACTGAAGCTTTCTTT	CASSIDGLATLGDTEAFF
NA	TRBV20-1	NA	TRBJ1-6	TGCAGTGCTAGAAAAGGATTTATGGGTTCACCCCTCCACTTT	CSARKGFMGSPLHF
NA	TRBV3-1	many	TRBJ1-5	TGTGCCAGCAGCCAAGGGGGGTGGCTGCAGCCCCAGCATTTT	CASSQGGWLQPQHF
NA	TRBV7-2	many	TRBJ2-3	TGTGCCAGCAGCTTAGCCTCGGACAGACCCACAGATACGCAGTATTTT	CASSLASDRPTDTQYF
NA	TRBV5-1	many	TRBJ2-3	TGCGCCAGCAGCCTGCCGGTAGGGGGGACAGATACGCAGTATTTT	CASSLPVGGTDTQYF
NA	TRBV6-5	many	TRBJ1-1	TGTGCCAGCAGTTACTCGAGGGGACGAGCTTTCTTT	CASSYSRGRAFF
NA	TRBV30	many	TRBJ1-1	TGTGCCTGGAGTGAACAGGTTAACACTGAAGCTTTCTTT	CAWSEQVNTEAFF
TRBD1	TRBV4-1	few	TRBJ1-3	TGCGCCAGCAGCCAGGAGGGACAGCGCGTCGGAAACACCATATATTTT	CASSQEGQRVGNTIYF
TRBD1	TRBV11-3	many	TRBJ1-1	TGTGCCAGCAGCTTAGCCGGACAGGGGGATACTGAAGCTTTCTTT	CASSLAGQGDTEAFF
NA	TRBV11-1	NA	TRBJ2-1	TGTGCCAGCAGCTTAAAGGTAAGGCATGAGCAGTTCTTC	CASSLKVRHEQFF
NA	TRBV4-1	NA	TRBJ1-2	TGCGCCAGCAGCCCAGACTGGAGGCATGGCTACACCTTC	CASSPDWRHGYTF
TRBD1	TRBV12-3/TRBV12-4	NA	TRBJ2-5	TGTGCCAGCAGGGACAGGGGAGAGACCCAGTACTTC	CASRDRGETQYF
TRBD1	TRBV20-1	many	TRBJ2-5	TGCAGTGCTATACCTGCTTCGGGACAGGATATAGGGGGCACGGAGACCCAGTACTTC	CSAIPASGQDIGGTETQYF
NA	TRBV18	many	TRBJ2-3	TGTGCCAGCTCACCACCGATGGCGAGGGAAACAGATACGCAGTATTTT	CASSPPMARETDTQYF
NA	TRBV7-2	NA	TRBJ1-2	TGTGCCAGCAGCTTATCACGAGGTTACACCTTC	CASSLSRGYTF
NA	TRBV7-9	many	TRBJ1-3	TGTGCCAGCAGCTTGGGTCAGTCAGGCCGAAACTCTGGAAACACCATATATTTT	CASSLGQSGRNSGNTIYF
NA	TRBV11-2	NA	TRBJ2-3	TGTGCCAGCAGCTTAGCAACCGGGACTCCCTATAATACGCAGTATTTT	CASSLATGTPYNTQYF
NA	TRBV12-3/TRBV12-4	many	TRBJ2-1	TGTGCCAGCAGTTTAGCACACCTCAATGAGCAGTTCTTC	CASSLAHLNEQFF
TRBD2	TRBV6-2/TRBV6-3	NA	TRBJ2-2	TGTGCCAGCAGTTACTCCCTAGCGGATTTGAACACCGGGGAGCTGTTTTTT	CASSYSLADLNTGELFF
NA	TRBV4-3	many	TRBJ1-1	TGCGCCAGCAGCCAAGGGGGAGTGGAGACTGAAGCTTTCTTT	CASSQGGVETEAFF
TRBD1	TRBV10-3	many	TRBJ1-1	TGTGCCATCTCCTATCAGGGGGAAACTGAAGCTTTCTTT	CAISYQGETEAFF
NA	TRBV6-1	many	TRBJ2-1	TGTGCCACCGCCAGTGATGCCCCGGGGCTAAATGAGCAGTTCTTC	CATASDAPGLNEQFF
NA	TRBV12-3/TRBV12-4	many	TRBJ2-5	TGTGCCAGCAGTTTCTGGGAAGAGACCCAGTACTTC	CASSFWEETQYF
TRBD1	TRBV6-5	few	TRBJ1-6	TGTGCCAGCAGTTACTCTCGAGGGGGCGCATCAAGAAATTCACCCCTCCACTTT	CASSYSRGGASRNSPLHF
NA	TRBV12-3/TRBV12-4	few	TRBJ2-5	TGTGCCAGCGGTTCCTCTGACGAGGGAGAGACCCAGTACTTC	CASGSSDEGETQYF
TRBD1	TRBV5-4	few	TRBJ1-2	TGTGCCAGCAGCTTTTCTCCAGGGGGCTATGGCTACACCTTC	CASSFSPGGYGYTF
TRBD2	TRBV28	many	TRBJ2-7	TGTGCCAGCAGTTTAATTCAAAGCGGGAGGTGCTTATTC	CASSLIQSGRCLF
TRBD1	TRBV20-1	few	TRBJ1-5	TGCAGTGCCCAAGCAGGGGGCCTCAATCAGCCCCAGCATTTT	CSAQAGGLNQPQHF
NA	TRBV12-3/TRBV12-4	many	TRBJ2-3	TGTGCCAGCAGTCCACCGGGACTGGGAAAGTCAGATACGCAGTATTTT	CASSPPGLGKSDTQYF
NA	TRBV12-3/TRBV12-4	many	TRBJ1-1	TGTGCCAGCAGTTTATACACTGGGCTGCGGGGTACTGAAGCTTTCTTT	CASSLYTGLRGTEAFF
NA	TRBV19	NA	TRBJ2-5	TGTGCCAGTAGTATTGCCCCGCGGGGGCCCCAAGAGACCCAGTACTTC	CASSIAPRGPQETQYF
NA	TRBV12-3/TRBV12-4	many	TRBJ2-1	TGTGCCAGCAGCCGACTCTCCGACAGTATCTCCTACAATGAGCAGTTCTTC	CASSRLSDSISYNEQFF
NA	TRBV15	many	TRBJ2-5	TGTGCCACCAGCAGAGCAAGTAGGGGTAAAGAGACCCAGTACTTC	CATSRASRGKETQYF
NA	TRBV12-5	many	TRBJ1-1	TGTGCTAGTGGTCCAGGCCCCGGGACATCGAGAGACACTGAAGCTTTCTTT	CASGPGPGTSRDTEAFF
NA	TRBV20-1	many	TRBJ2-2	TGCAGTGCTTCATCCGTGGGGGAGCTGTTTTTT	CSASSVGELFF
NA	TRBV29-1	NA	TRBJ1-4	TGCAGCGTTGCCGTGTCTAGGGGCCGGGAGAAACTGTTTTTT	CSVAVSRGREKLFF
NA	TRBV7-2	few	TRBJ1-5	TGTGCCAGCAGCTTAGTGGGGGGGATGGGTCAGCCCCAGCATTTT	CASSLVGGMGQPQHF
NA	TRBV3-1	NA	TRBJ1-1	TGTGCCAGCAGCGAGGAACCGCTGGTAGCTGAAGCTTTCTTT	CASSEEPLVAEAFF
NA	TRBV11-2	many	TRBJ1-1	TGTGCCAGCAGTTTGGGTCGAAACACTGAAGCTTTCTTT	CASSLGRNTEAFF
TRBD1	TRBV11-3	many	TRBJ1-2	TGTGCCAGCAGCTCAACAGGGGGCGGTAACTATGGCTACACCTTC	CASSSTGGGNYGYTF
NA	TRBV28	many	TRBJ2-3	TGTGCCAGCAGTGAGCCTGGGAGTCCCCACCCAGATACGCAGTATTTT	CASSEPGSPHPDTQYF
NA	TRBV6-2/TRBV6-3	many	TRBJ1-1	TGTGCCAGCAACCACAGGAACACTGAAGCTTTCTTT	CASNHRNTEAFF
TRBD2	TRBV7-2	many	TRBJ2-1	TGTGCCAGCAGCTCGGAACCTCGACTAGCAAACAATGAGCAGTTCTTC	CASSSEPRLANNEQFF
NA	TRBV14	NA	TRBJ2-3	TGTGCCAGCAGCCAAGTCTGGACTGGGAACCCCACAGATACGCAGTATTTT	CASSQVWTGNPTDTQYF